This TCR beta chain was observed in a study of TIL therapy for anti-PD-1-resistant metastatic lung cancer. Study context: Patients had a median age of nearly 55 years (range about 35-75). Most patients had lung adenocarcinoma.

CDR1 is MNHEY and CDR2 is SVGAGI in the germline V gene. After removal of 5 bases from V and 7 bases from J, the junction contained 9 bases not matched to a gene. The CDR3 length is 14 residues. Points on this clone: Antigen specificity is unknown.

Overall study results and limits: Patients were highly selected, enriched for treatment-naive, never-smoker and oncogene-addicted cases.

Time point described: pre-treatment sample, taken before nivolumab and TIL therapy. The tumor samples were excised metastases, mostly pleural nodules or supraclavicular lymph nodes. Enrollment ran from 2017 to early 2020. The libraries were made with immunoSEQ v3. Using immunoSEQ multiplex PCR, the repertoire was profiled, and TCRdb retains in-frame clones only, with some absent. The table shows tens of thousands of clones, with roughly 70% occurring only once. V and J are TRBV6-5 and TRBJ1-2, with 8 bases aligning to TRBD1. The sequence was obtained from a person aged 25 to 85 with non-small cell lung cancer. The specimen comprised tumor tissue, sampled at baseline. CDR3 sequence reads: CASSQATGVPGYTF. DNA for the CDR3: TGTGCCAGCAGTCAGGCGACAGGGGTCCCTGGCTACACCTTC.